This T cell receptor (beta chain) was profiled in a study of OX40 agonist ivuxolimab in advanced cancers. As regards this clone: The antigen remains unidentified.

Points from the study as a whole: At doses 0.1 to 3.0 mg/kg, CD4+ and CD8+ clones expanded.

The repertoire was sequenced with immunoSEQ multiplex PCR; TCRdb's copy has only in-frame clones and lacks some. The data hold under 65,000 clones, with 75% to 95% observed a single time. The CDR3 extends over 12 amino acids. Germline V gives CDR1 GTSNPN, CDR2 SVGIG (reference sequence). V lost 4 bases to trimming and J lost 4 bases, with 10 bases between them. The material was CD4+ or CD8+ T cells sorted from blood, obtained in a trial of the OX40 agonist ivuxolimab. V and J are TRBV30 and TRBJ2-5; TRBD2 is a possible D gene (5 bases). The TCR sequence derives from an adult with an advanced solid tumor such as melanoma, head and neck, liver or kidney cancer. The CDR3 sequence is CAWNRGGETQYF. Written as DNA, the CDR3 is TGTGCCTGGAATCGGGGTGGAGAGACCCAGTACTTC.